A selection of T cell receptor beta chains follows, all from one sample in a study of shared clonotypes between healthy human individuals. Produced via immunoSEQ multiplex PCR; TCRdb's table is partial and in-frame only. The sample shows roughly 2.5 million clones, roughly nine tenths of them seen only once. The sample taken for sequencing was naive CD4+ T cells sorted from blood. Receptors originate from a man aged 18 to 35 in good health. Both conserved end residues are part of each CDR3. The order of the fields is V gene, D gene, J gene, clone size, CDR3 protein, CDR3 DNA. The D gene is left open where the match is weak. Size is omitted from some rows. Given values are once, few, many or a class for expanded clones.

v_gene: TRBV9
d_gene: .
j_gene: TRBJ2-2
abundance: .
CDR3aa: CASSPISSFPGELFF
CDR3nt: TGTGCCAGCAGCCCCATTTCTAGTTTCCCCGGGGAGCTGTTTTTT

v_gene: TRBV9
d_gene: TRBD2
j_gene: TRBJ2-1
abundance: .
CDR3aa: CASNPTSGGAGNEQFF
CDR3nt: TGTGCCAGCAACCCCACTAGCGGGGGGGCCGGGAATGAGCAGTTCTTC

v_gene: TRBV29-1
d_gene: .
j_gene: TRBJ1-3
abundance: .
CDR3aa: CSVEKGNTIYF
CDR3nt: TGCAGCGTTGAAAAGGGAAACACCATATATTTT

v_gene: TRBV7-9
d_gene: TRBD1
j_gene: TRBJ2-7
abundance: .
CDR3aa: CASSLDPDRPHEQYF
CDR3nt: TGTGCCAGCAGCTTAGATCCGGACAGGCCCCACGAGCAGTACTTC

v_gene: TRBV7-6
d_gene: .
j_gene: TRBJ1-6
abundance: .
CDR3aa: CASSLAGGTNSPLHF
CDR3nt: TGTGCCAGCAGCTTAGCGGGGGGTACTAATTCACCCCTCCACTTT

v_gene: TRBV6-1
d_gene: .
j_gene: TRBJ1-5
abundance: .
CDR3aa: CASTGVGQPQHF
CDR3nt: TGTGCCAGCACGGGCGTTGGACAGCCCCAGCATTTT

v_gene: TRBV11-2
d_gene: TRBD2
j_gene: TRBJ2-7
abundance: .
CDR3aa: CASSLDLLAGAYEQYF
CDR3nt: TGTGCCAGCAGCTTAGATCTGCTAGCGGGAGCCTACGAGCAGTACTTC

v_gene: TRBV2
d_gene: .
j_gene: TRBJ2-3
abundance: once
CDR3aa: CASRGRDLRRGTDTQYF
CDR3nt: TGTGCCAGCAGAGGTCGGGACCTCAGGCGTGGCACAGATACGCAGTATTTT

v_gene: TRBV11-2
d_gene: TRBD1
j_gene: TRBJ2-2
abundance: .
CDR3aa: CASNPTGGNTGELFF
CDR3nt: TGTGCCAGCAACCCGACAGGGGGGAACACCGGGGAGCTGTTTTTT

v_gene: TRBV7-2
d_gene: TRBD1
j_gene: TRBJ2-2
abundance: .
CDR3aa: CASSFTTSPGQGYGELFF
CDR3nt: TGTGCCAGCAGCTTTACCACTTCTCCGGGACAGGGATACGGGGAGCTGTTTTTT

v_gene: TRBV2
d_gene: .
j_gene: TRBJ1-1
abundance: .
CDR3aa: CASSVGQNTEAFF
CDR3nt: TGTGCCAGCAGTGTTGGCCAGAACACTGAAGCTTTCTTT

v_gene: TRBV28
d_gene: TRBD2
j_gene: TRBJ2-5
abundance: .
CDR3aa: CASSSLPGLVRETQYF
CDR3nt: TGTGCCAGCAGTTCTCTACCGGGACTAGTTCGAGAGACCCAGTACTTC

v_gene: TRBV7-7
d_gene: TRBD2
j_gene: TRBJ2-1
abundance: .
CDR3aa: CASLAGKYNEQFF
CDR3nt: TGTGCTAGCCTAGCGGGGAAGTACAATGAGCAGTTCTTC

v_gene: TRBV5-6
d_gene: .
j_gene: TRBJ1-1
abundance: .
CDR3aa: CASSLSRKNTEAFF
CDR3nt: TGTGCCAGCAGCTTGTCTAGGAAGAACACTGAAGCTTTCTTT

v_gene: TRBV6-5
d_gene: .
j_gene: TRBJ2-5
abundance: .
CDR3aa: CASSRKQTGRETQYF
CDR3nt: TGTGCCAGCAGCCGAAAGCAGACAGGGAGGGAGACCCAGTACTTC

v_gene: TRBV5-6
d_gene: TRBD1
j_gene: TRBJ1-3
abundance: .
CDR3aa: CASSLLGQGTGNTIYF
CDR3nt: TGTGCCAGCAGCTTGCTAGGACAGGGAACTGGAAACACCATATATTTT

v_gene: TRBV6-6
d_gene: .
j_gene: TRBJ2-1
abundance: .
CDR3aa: CASKHLQLGSYNEQFF
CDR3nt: TGTGCCAGCAAGCACTTACAGCTTGGGTCCTACAATGAGCAGTTCTTC

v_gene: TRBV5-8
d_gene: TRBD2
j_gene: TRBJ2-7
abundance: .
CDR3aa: CASSSDSGLAGGPPFYEQYF
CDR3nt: TGTGCCAGCAGCTCAGACAGTGGACTAGCGGGAGGGCCCCCTTTCTACGAGCAGTACTTC

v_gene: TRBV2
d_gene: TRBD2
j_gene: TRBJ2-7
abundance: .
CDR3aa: CASRGSTSPPAPEQYF
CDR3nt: TGTGCCAGCAGAGGCTCGACTAGCCCCCCTGCCCCGGAGCAGTACTTC

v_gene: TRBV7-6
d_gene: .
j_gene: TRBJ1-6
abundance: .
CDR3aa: CASSTGPGDSPLHF
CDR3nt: TGTGCCAGCAGCACAGGGCCGGGGGATTCACCCCTCCACTTT

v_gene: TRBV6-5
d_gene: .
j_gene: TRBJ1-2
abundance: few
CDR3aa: CASSSPGGYTF
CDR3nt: TGTGCCAGCAGTTCCCCCGGAGGCTACACCTTC

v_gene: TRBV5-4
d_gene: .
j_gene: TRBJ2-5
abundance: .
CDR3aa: CASSLATRKETQYF
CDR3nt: TGTGCCAGCAGCTTGGCGACAAGAAAAGAGACCCAGTACTTC

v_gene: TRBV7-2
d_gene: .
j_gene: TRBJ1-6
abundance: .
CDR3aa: CASSPTPGAKLSPLHF
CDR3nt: TGTGCCAGCAGCCCCACCCCAGGGGCCAAACTATCACCCCTCCACTTT

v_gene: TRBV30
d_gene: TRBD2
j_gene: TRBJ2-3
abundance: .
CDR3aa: CAWSASRTSGYTDTQYF
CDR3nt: TGTGCCTGGAGTGCTTCCCGAACTAGCGGCTACACAGATACGCAGTATTTT

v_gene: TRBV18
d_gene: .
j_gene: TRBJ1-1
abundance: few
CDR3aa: CASSLQVGEAFF
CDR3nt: TGTGCCAGCTCACTGCAGGTGGGTGAAGCTTTCTTT

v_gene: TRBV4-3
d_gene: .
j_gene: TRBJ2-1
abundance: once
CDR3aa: CASSQALLGHEQFF
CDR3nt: TGCGCCAGCAGCCAGGCCCTTCTGGGCCATGAGCAGTTCTTC

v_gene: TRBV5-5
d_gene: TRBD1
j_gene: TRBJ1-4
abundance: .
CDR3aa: CASSFPGTGINEKLFF
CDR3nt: TGTGCCAGCAGCTTCCCCGGGACAGGGATTAATGAAAAACTGTTTTTT

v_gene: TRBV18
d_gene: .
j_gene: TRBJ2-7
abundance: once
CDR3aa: CASSPVPADVTYEQYF
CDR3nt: TGTGCCAGCTCACCGGTTCCCGCTGACGTTACCTACGAGCAGTACTTC

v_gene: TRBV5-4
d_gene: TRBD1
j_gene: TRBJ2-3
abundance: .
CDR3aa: CASSLARTGGITDTQYF
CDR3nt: TGTGCCAGCAGCTTGGCTCGGACAGGGGGCATCACAGATACGCAGTATTTT

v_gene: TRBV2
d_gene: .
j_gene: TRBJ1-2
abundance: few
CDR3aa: CASSGGYGYTF
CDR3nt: TGTGCCAGCAGTGGAGGCTATGGCTACACCTTC

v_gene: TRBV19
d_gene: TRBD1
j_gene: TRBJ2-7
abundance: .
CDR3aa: CASSFTYRDRGAYEQYF
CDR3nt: TGTGCCAGTAGTTTTACCTACCGGGACAGAGGGGCCTACGAGCAGTACTTC

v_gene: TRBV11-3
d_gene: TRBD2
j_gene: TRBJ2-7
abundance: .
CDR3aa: CASSPGLAGYEQYF
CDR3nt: TGTGCCAGCAGCCCGGGACTAGCGGGCTACGAGCAGTACTTC

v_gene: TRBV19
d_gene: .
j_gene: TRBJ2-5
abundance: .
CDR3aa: CASSMALQETQYF
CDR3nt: TGTGCCAGTAGTATGGCACTTCAAGAGACCCAGTACTTC

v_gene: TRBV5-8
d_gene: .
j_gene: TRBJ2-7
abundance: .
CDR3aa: CASSWGPDTSTYEQYF
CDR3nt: TGTGCCAGCAGCTGGGGCCCGGACACGAGTACCTACGAGCAGTACTTC

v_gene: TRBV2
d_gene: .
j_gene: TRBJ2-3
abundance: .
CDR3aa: CATGGGGTDTQYF
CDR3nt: TGTGCCACTGGGGGCGGGGGCACAGATACGCAGTATTTT

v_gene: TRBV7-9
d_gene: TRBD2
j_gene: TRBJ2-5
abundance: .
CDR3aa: CASSLAVSGGETQYF
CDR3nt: TGTGCCAGCAGCTTAGCGGTTTCGGGGGGAGAGACCCAGTACTTC

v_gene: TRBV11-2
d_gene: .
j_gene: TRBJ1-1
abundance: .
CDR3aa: CASSLSGEAFF
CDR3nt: TGTGCCAGCAGCTTAAGCGGTGAAGCTTTCTTT

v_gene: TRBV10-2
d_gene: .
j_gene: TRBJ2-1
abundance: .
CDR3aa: CASSDWLEGEQFF
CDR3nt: TGCGCCAGCAGTGACTGGCTAGAAGGGGAGCAGTTCTTC

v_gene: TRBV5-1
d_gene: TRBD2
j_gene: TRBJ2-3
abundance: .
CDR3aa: CASSLGLAGGSTDTQYF
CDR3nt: TGCGCCAGCAGCTTGGGGCTAGCGGGCGGAAGCACAGATACGCAGTATTTT

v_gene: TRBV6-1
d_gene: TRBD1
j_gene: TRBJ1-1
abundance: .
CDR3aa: CASSHTGGASEAFF
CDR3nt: TGTGCCAGCAGTCACACAGGGGGCGCTTCGGAAGCTTTCTTT

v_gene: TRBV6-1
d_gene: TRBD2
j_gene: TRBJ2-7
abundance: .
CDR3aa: CASSEIGGTGAYEQYF
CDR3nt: TGTGCCAGCAGTGAAATCGGGGGGACTGGAGCCTACGAGCAGTACTTC

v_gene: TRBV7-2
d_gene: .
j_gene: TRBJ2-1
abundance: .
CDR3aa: CASSVESEQFF
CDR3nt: TGTGCCAGCAGCGTAGAGAGTGAGCAGTTCTTC

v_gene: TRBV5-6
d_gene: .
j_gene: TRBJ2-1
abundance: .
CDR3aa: CASSFTTGTSSYNEQFF
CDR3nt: TGTGCCAGCAGCTTCACGACAGGCACAAGCTCCTACAATGAGCAGTTCTTC

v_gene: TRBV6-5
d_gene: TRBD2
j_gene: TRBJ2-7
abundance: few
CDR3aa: CASSYSASGGYEQYF
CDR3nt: TGTGCCAGCAGTTACTCTGCTAGCGGGGGATACGAGCAGTACTTC

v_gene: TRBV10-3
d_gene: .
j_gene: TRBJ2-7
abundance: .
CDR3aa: CAISDWQAYEQYF
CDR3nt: TGTGCCATCAGTGACTGGCAGGCCTACGAGCAGTACTTC